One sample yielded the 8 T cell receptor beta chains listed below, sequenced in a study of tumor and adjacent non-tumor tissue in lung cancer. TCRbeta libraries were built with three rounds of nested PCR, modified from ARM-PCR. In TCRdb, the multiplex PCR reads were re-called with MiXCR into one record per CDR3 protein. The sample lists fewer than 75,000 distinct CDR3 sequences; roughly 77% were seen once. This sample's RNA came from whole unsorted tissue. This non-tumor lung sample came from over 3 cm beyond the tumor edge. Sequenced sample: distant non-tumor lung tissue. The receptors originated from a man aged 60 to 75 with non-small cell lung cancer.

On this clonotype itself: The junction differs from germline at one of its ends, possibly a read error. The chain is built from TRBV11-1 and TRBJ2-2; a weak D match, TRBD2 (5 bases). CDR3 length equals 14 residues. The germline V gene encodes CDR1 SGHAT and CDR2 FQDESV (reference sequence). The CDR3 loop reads CTSNYTSGSGELFF. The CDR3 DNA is TGTACCAGCAACTATACTAGTGGCTCCGGGGAGTTGTTTTTT.

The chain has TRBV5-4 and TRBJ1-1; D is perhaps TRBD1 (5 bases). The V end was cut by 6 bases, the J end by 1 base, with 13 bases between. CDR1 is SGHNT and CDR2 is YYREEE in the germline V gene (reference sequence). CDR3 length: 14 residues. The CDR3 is CASNTGEGNTEAFF. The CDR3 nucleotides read TGTGCCAGCAACACGGGGGAGGGGAACACTGAAGCTTTCTTT.

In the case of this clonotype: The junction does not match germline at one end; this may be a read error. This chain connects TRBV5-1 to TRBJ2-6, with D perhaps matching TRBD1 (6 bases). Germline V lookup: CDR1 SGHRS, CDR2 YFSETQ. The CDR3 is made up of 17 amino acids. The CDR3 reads CASSPWTRGSGANVLTF. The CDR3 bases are TGCGCTAGCAGCCCTTGGACAAGGGGGTCTGGGGCCAACGTCCTGACTTTC.

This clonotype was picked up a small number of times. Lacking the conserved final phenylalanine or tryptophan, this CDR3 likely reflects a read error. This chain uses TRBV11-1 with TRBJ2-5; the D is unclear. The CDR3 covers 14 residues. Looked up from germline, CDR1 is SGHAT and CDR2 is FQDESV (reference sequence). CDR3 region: CVSSKDTYQETQYL. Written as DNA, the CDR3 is TGTGTCAGCAGCAAAGACACGTACCAAGAGACTCAGTACCTC.

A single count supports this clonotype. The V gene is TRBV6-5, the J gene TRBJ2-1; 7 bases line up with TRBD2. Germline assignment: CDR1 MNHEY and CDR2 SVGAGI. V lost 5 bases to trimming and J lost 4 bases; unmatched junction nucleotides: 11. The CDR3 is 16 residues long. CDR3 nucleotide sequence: TGTGCCAGCAGTACCCACCGGGCGGGAGTGTACAATGAGCAGTTCTTC. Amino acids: CASSTHRAGVYNEQFF.

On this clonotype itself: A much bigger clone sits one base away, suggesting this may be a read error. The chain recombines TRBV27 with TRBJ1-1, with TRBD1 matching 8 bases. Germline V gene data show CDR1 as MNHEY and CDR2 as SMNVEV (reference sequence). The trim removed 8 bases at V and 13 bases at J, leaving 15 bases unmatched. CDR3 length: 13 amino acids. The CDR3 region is CASGEGGGGQGFF. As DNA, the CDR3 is TGTGCCAGCGGGGAAGGCGGTGGCGGACAGGGTTTCTTT.

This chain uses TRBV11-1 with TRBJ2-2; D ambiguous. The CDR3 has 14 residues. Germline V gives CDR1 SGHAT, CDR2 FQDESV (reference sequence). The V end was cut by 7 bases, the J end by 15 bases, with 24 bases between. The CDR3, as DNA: TGTGCCAGCAACTATAATAGTGGCACCGGAGAGTTGTTTTTT. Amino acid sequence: CASNYNSGTGELFF.

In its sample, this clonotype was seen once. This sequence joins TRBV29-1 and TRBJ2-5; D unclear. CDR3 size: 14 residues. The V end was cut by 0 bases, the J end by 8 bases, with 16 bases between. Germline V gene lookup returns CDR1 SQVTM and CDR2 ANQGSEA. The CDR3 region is CSVEDRSCHETQYF. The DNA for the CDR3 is TGCAGCGTTGAAGATCGATCTTGCCATGAAACCCAGTACTTC.